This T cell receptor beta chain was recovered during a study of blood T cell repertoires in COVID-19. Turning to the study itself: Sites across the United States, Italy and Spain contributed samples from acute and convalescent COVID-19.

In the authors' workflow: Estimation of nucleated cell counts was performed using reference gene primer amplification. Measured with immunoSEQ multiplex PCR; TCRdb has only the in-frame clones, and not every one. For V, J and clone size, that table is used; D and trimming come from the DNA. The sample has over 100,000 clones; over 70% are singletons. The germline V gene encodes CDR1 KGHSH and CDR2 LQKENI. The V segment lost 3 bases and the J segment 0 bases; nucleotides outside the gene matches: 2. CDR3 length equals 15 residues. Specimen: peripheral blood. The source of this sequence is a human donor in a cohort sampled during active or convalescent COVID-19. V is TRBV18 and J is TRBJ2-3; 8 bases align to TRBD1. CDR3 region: CASSPDRASTDTQYF. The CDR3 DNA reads TGTGCCAGCTCACCGGACAGGGCTAGCACAGATACGCAGTATTTT.